This T cell receptor (beta chain) was recorded in a study of neurological immune-mediated disorders. Study in general: About 90% of the roughly 34 multiple sclerosis patients had relapsing-remitting disease; 3 had secondary progressive. Study observations and caveats: Among 34 multiple sclerosis patients, phylogenetic grouping put the repertoires of 18 into a single related-CDR3 cluster, a possible signature. It was HTLV-1-associated myelopathy that showed the most TCR clonal expansion, while multiple sclerosis showed the least, falling below healthy controls.

The time point was: longitudinal time-point 2. CDR1 and CDR2 (germline): SGHTA, FQGNSA. V lost 6 bases and J 8 bases, leaving 10 bases between the germline ends. This CDR3 spans 12 amino acids. Via MiXCR, TCRdb re-called the 5' RACE reads, giving one row per CDR3 protein. The sample has 65,000 to 95,000 distinct CDR3 sequences, 5.8% seen once. Turning to this clonotype: Its target is unknown.

The material sequenced was PBMCs. The rearrangement links TRBV7-2 to TRBJ1-4, with a weak D call TRBD1 (6 bases). The TCR comes from a woman aged 60-75 years with multiple sclerosis. The CDR3 spells CASRRQDEKLFF. The DNA for the CDR3 is TGTGCCAGCAGGAGACAGGACGAAAAACTGTTTTTT.